This T cell receptor (beta chain) was captured by sequencing in a study of patients and donors after allogeneic stem cell transplantation (dated by TCRdb to 2019 to 2021). Per the germline V gene (reference sequence), SEHNR is the CDR1 and FQNEAQ is the CDR2. V drops 5 bases and J drops 2 bases, leaving 15 bases in between. CDR3 length: 15 amino acids, cysteine to phenylalanine. Left in the record is the CDR3 DNA by itself, 45 bases read in frame from the first base. The library was obtained by RT-PCR. Sequencing was performed on a NextSeq 550. TCRdb reprocessing: public reads trimmed at Q25 with fastp, clones called with MiXCR, in-frame beta chains kept. CDR3 protein sequences are deduplicated, and each keeps its most common genes and DNA. The sample contains about 19,000 distinct CDR3 sequences, 4.5% to 5.5% of them found a single time. Roughly 37% of the sample lies in the top ten. The sample holds many counts of this clonotype. The clone's antigen remains unknown. The record has no base qualities; no much larger clone is one base away.

This TCR came from a human donor who was either an allogeneic HSCT recipient or a stem cell or donor lymphocyte infusion donor (not recorded which). It is not recorded whose cells these are; they may come from a transplant donor. The sequenced sample was blood, either unsorted or a sorted T cell fraction (not recorded which). The receptor chain draws on TRBV7-9 and TRBJ1-2; possibly the D gene is TRBD1, per 6 matching bases. The DNA sequence is given as TGTGCCAGCAGCCCCCGCCAGGGGACAAACTATGGCTACACCTTC. This encodes CASSPRQGTNYGYTF. The full variable domain, completed from the reference TRBV7-9 and TRBJ1-2 proteins outside the CDR3, reads DTGVSQNPRHKITKRGQNVTFRCDPISEHNRLYWYRQTLGQGPEFLTYFQNEAQLEKSRLLSDRFSAERPKGSFSTLEIQRTEQGDSAMYLCASSPRQGTNYGYTFGSGTRLTVV.